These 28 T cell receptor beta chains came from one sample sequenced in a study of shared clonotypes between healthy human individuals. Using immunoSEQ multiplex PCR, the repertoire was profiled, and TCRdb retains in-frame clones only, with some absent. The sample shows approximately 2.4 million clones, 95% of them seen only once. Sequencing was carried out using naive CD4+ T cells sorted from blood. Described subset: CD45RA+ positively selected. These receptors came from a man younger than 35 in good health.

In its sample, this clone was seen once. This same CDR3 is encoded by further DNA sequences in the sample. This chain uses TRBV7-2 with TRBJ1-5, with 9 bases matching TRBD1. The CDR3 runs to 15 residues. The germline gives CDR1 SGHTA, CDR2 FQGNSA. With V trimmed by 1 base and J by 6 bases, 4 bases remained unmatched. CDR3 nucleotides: TGTGCCAGCAGCTTAGAACAGGGGGCAGGTCAGCCCCAGCATTTT. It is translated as CASSLEQGAGQPQHF. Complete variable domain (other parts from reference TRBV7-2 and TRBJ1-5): GAGVSQSPSNKVTEKGKDVELRCDPISGHTALYWYRQSLGQGLEFLIYFQGNSAPDKSGLPSDRFSAERTGGSVSTLTIQRTQQEDSAVYLCASSLEQGAGQPQHFGDGTRLSIL.

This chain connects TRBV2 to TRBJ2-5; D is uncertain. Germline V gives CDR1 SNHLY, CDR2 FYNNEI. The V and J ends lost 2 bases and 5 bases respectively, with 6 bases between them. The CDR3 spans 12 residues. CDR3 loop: CASSERAETQYF. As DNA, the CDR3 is TGTGCCAGCAGTGAACGCGCCGAGACCCAGTACTTC.

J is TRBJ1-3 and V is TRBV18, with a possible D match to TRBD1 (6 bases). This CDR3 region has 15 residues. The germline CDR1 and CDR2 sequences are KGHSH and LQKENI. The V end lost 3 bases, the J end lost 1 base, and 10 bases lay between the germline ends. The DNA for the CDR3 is TGTGCCAGCTCACCGTCACAGGGTTCTGGAAACACCATATATTTT. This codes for CASSPSQGSGNTIYF.

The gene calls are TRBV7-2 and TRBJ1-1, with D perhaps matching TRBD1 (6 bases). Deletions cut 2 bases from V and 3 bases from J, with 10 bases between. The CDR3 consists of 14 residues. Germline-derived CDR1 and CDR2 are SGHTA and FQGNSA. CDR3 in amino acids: CASSLRGLDTEAFF. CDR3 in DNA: TGTGCCAGCAGCTTAAGGGGGTTGGACACTGAAGCTTTCTTT.

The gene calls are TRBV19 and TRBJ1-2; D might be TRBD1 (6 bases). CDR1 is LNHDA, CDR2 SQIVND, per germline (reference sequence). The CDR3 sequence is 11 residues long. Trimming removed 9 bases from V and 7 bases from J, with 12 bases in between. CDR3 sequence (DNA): TGTGCCAGGGCAGGGGAGGGTGGCTACACCTTC. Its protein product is CARAGEGGYTF.

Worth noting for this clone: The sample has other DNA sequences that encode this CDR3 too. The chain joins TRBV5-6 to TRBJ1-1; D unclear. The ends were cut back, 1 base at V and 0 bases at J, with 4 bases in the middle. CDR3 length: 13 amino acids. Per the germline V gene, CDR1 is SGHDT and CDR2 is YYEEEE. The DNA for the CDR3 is TGTGCCAGCAGCTTGTTATTGAACACTGAAGCTTTCTTT. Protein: CASSLLLNTEAFF. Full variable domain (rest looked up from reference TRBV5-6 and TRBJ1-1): DAGVTQSPTHLIKTRGQQVTLRCSPKSGHDTVSWYQQALGQGPQFIFQYYEEEERQRGNFPDRFSGHQFPNYSSELNVNALLLGDSALYLCASSLLLNTEAFFGQGTRLTVV.

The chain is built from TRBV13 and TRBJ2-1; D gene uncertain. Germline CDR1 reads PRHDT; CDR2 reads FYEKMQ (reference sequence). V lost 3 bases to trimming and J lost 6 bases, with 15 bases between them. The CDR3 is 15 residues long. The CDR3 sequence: CASSFRATSGNEQFF. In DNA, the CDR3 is TGTGCCAGCAGCTTTAGGGCCACTTCGGGCAATGAGCAGTTCTTC.

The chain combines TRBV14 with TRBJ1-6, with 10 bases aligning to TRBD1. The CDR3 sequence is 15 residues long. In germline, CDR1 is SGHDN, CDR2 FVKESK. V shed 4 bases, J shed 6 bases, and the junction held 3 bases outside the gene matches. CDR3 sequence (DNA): TGTGCCAGCAGCCGTGGGGACAGGGGTAATTCACCCCTCCACTTT. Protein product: CASSRGDRGNSPLHF.

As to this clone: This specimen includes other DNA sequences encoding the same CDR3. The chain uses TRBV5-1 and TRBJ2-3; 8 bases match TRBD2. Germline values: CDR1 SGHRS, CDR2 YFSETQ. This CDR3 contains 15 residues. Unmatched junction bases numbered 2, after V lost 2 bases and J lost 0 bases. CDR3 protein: CASSFSGASTDTQYF. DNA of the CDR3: TGCGCCAGCAGCTTTAGCGGGGCTAGCACAGATACGCAGTATTTT.

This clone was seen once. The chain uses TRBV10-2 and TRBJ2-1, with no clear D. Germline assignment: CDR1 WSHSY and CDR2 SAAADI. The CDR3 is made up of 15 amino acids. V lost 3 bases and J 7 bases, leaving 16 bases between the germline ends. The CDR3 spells CASSDMEIARNEQFF. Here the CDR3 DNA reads TGCGCCAGCAGTGATATGGAGATCGCTAGGAATGAGCAGTTCTTC.

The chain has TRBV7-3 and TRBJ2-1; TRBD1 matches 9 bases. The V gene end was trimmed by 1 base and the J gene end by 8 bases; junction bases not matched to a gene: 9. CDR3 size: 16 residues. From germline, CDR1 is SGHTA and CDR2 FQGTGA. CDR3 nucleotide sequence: TGTGCCAGCAGCTTAAACCGGGACAGGGTGGGTGATGAGCAGTTCTTC. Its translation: CASSLNRDRVGDEQFF.

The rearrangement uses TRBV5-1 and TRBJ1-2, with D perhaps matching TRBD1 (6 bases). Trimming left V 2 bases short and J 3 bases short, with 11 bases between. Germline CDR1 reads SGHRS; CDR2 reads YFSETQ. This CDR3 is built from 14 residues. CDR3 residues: CASSFIQGDYGYTF. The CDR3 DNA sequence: TGCGCCAGCAGCTTCATACAGGGTGACTATGGCTACACCTTC.

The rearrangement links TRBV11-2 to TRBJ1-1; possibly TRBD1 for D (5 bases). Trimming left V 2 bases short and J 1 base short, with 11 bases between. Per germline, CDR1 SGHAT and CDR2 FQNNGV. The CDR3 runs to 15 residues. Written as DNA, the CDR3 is TGTGCCAGCAGCTTAAGGGCGGGGGGGAACACTGAAGCTTTCTTT. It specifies CASSLRAGGNTEAFF.

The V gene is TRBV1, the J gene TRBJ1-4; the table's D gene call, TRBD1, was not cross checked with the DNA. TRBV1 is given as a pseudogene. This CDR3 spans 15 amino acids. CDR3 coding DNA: TGCACCAGCAGCCAGTCGCCGGGACAGGATGAAAAACTGTTTTTT. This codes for CTSSQSPGQDEKLFF.

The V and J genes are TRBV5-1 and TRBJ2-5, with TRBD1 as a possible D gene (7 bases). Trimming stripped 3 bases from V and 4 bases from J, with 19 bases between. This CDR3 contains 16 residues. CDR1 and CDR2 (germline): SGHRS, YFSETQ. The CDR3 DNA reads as TGCGCCAGCAGCTCCGGGACAGCGGGCTGGGGAGAGACCCAGTACTTC. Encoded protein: CASSSGTAGWGETQYF.

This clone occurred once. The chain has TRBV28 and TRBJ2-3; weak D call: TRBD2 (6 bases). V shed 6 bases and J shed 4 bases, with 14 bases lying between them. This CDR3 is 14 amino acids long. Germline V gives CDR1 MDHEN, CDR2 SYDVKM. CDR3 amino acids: CASRAAGSPDTQYF. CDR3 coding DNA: TGTGCCAGCAGGGCCGCGGGGTCTCCAGATACGCAGTATTTT.

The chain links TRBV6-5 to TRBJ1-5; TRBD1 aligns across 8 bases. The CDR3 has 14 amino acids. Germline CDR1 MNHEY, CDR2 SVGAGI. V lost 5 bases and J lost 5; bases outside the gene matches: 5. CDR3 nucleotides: TGTGCCAGCAGTCGACAGGGGAAGTATCAGCCCCAGCATTTT. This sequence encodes CASSRQGKYQPQHF.

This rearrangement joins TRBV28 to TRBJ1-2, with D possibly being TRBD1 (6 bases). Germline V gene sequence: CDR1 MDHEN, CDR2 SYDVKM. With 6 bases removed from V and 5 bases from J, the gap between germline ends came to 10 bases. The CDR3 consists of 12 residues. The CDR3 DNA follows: TGTGCCAGCAGCTCACAGGGATATGGCTACACCTTC. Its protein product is CASSSQGYGYTF.

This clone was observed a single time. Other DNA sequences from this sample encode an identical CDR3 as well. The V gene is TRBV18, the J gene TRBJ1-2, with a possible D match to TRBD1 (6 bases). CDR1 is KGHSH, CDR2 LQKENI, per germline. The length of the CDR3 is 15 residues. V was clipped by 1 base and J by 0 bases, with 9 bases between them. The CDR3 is CASSPRQEANYGYTF. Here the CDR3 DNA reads TGTGCCAGCTCACCACGACAGGAAGCTAACTATGGCTACACCTTC.

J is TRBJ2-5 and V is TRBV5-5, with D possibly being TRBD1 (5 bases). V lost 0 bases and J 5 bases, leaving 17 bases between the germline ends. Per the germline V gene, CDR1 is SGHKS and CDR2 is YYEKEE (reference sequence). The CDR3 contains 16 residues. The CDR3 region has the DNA TGTGCCAGCAGCTTGGAGGGTAGGGGCATGGCGGAGACCCAGTACTTC. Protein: CASSLEGRGMAETQYF.

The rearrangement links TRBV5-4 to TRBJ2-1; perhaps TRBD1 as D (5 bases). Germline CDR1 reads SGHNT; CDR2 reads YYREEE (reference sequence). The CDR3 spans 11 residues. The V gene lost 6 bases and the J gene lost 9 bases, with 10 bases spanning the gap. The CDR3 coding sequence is TGTGCCAGCACCTCAGGGTTTGAGCAGTTCTTC. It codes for CASTSGFEQFF. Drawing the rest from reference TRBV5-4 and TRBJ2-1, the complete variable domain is ETGVTQSPTHLIKTRGQQVTLRCSSQSGHNTVSWYQQALGQGPQFIFQYYREEENGRGNFPPRFSGLQFPNYSSELNVNALELDDSALYLCASTSGFEQFFGPGTRLTVL.

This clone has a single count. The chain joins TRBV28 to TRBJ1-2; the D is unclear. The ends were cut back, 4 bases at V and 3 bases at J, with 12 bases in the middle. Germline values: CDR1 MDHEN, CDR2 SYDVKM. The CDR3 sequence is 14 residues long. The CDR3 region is CASSSKPADYGYTF. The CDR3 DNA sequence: TGTGCCAGCAGTTCGAAACCGGCGGACTATGGCTACACCTTC.

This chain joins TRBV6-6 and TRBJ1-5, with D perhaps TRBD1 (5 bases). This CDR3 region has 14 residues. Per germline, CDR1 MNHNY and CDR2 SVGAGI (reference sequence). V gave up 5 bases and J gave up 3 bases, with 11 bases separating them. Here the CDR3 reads CASSLGGPNQPQHF. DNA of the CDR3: TGTGCCAGCAGTCTGGGGGGTCCCAATCAGCCCCAGCATTTT.

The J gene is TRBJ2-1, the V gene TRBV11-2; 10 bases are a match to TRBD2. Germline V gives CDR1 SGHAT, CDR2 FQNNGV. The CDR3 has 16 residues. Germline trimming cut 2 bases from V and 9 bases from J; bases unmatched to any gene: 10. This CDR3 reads CASSLWGSGRAGEQFF. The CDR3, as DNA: TGTGCCAGCAGCTTATGGGGGAGCGGGAGGGCCGGTGAGCAGTTCTTC.

The CDR3 spells CASSPGLAGNYEQFF. The CDR3 coding sequence is TGTGCCAGCAGCCCTGGACTAGCGGGGAATTATGAGCAGTTCTTC. The V gene is TRBV7-2, the J gene TRBJ2-1, with TRBD2 matching 12 bases. The germline gives CDR1 SGHTA, CDR2 FQGNSA. The CDR3 is 15 amino acids. V gave up 5 bases and J gave up 8 bases; unmatched junction bases: 7.

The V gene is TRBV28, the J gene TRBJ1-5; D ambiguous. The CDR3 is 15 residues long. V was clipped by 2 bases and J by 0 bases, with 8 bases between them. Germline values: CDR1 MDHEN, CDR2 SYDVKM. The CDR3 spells CASSLTTPSNQPQHF. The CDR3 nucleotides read TGTGCCAGCAGTTTAACGACCCCTAGCAATCAGCCCCAGCATTTT.

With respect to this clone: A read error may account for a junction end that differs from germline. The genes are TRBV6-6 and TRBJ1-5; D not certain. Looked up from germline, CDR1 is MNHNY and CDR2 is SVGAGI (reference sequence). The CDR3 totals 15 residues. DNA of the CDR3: TGTGCCAGCAGCCTCCTATCAAGGTCAGGTCAGACCCAGCATTTT. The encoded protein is CASSLLSRSGQTQHF.

The CDR3: CASSFTSDTQYF. In DNA, the CDR3 is TGTGCCAGCAGCTTCACTAGCGATACGCAGTATTTT. This chain connects TRBV13 to TRBJ2-3; D is possibly TRBD2 (6 bases). Germline-derived CDR1 and CDR2 are PRHDT and FYEKMQ (reference sequence). This CDR3 spans 12 amino acids. V gave up 3 bases and J gave up 6 bases, with 7 bases separating them.